This T cell receptor beta chain was found in a study of regulatory T cells in long-lasting Graves disease. Library construction for TCR beta used iRepertoire HTBI primers and Arm-PCR of CDR3 regions. TCRdb used MiXCR to reprocess the multiplex PCR reads, holding one entry per CDR3 protein. Of approximately 560,000 distinct CDR3 sequences in the sample, about 15% were seen once. Time point indicated: newly diagnosed GD, antithyroid drugs for less than 3 months. The TCR library was made from RNA that had been extracted from PBMCs in TRIzol. The ends lost 5 bases at V and 13 bases at J; junction bases unmatched: 14. The germline CDR1 and CDR2 sequences are DFQATT and SNEGSKA (reference sequence). The CDR3 is 14 amino acids. Overall study results and limits: Persistent disease showed a preference for TRBV28, TRBJ1-2 and TRBJ2-5.

This clonotype was found many times. The antigen remains undetermined. This same sample was also taken into another study, of T cells in Graves' hyperthyroidism and ophthalmopathy. According to that study: Blood also contained most expanded thyroid clonotypes above 0.001.

Sample: peripheral blood mononuclear cells (PBMCs), taken at new diagnosis, from a patient treated with antithyroid drugs. The rearrangement links TRBV20-1 to TRBJ2-1; 10 positions match TRBD2. The receptor's source is a man aged 18 to 29 with Graves disease. The CDR3 DNA follows: TGCAGTGCTCAATGGGGGGCTAGCGGGGGCGAACAGTTCTTC. As protein: CSAQWGASGGEQFF.